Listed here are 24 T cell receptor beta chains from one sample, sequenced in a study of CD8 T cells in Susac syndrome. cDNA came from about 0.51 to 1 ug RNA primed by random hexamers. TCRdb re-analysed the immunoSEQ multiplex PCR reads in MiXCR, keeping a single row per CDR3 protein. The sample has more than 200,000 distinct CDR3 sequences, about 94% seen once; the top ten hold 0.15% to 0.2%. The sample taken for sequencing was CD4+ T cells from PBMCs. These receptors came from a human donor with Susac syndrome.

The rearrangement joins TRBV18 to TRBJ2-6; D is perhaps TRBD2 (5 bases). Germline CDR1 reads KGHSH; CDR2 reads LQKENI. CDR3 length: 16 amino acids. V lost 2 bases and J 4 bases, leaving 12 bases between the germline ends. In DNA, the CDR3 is TGTGCCAGCTCACCAGCCGGAGCGGCGGGGGCCAACGTCCTGACTTTC. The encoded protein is CASSPAGAAGANVLTF. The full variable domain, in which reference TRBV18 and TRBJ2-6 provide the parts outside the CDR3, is NAGVMQNPRHLVRRRGQEARLRCSPMKGHSHVYWYRQLPEEGLKFMVYLQKENIIDESGMPKERFSAEFPKEGPSILRIQQVVRGDSAAYFCASSPAGAAGANVLTFGAGSRLTVL.

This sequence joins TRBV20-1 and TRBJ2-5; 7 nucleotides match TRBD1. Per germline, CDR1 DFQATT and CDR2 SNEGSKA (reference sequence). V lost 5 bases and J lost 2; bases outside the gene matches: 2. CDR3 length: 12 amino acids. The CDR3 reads CSAWDRQETQYF. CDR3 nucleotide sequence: TGCAGTGCTTGGGACAGACAAGAGACCCAGTACTTC.

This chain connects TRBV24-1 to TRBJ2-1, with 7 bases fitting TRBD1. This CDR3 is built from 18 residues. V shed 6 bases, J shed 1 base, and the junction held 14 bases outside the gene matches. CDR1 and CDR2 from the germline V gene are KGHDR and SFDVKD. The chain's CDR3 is CATSSTGDREASYNEQFF. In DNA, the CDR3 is TGTGCCACCAGTTCCACAGGGGATCGAGAAGCTTCCTACAATGAGCAGTTCTTC.

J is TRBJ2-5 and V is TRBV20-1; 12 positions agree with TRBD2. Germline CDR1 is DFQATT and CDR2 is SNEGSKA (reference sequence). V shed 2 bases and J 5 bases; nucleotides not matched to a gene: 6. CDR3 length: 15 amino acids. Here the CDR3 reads CSARPPSGGEETQYF. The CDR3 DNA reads TGCAGTGCTAGACCCCCTAGCGGGGGGGAGGAGACCCAGTACTTC.

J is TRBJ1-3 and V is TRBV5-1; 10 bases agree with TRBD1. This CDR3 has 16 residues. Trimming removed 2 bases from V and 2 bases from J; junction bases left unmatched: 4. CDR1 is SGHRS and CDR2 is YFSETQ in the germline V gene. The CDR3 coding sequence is TGCGCCAGCAGCTTTGGGACAGGGGATGCTGGAAACACCATATATTTT. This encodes CASSFGTGDAGNTIYF.

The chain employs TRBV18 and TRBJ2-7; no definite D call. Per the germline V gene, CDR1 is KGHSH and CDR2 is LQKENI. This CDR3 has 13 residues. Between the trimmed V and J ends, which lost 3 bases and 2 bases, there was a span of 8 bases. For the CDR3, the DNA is TGTGCCAGCTCACCTAACCGGCCCTACGAGCAGTACTTC. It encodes CASSPNRPYEQYF.

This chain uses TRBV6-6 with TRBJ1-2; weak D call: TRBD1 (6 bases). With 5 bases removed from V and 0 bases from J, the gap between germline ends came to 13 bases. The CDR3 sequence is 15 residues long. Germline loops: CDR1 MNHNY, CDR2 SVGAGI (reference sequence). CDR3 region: CASSLDRLANYGYTF. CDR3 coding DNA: TGTGCCAGCAGTCTCGACAGGCTAGCTAACTATGGCTACACCTTC.

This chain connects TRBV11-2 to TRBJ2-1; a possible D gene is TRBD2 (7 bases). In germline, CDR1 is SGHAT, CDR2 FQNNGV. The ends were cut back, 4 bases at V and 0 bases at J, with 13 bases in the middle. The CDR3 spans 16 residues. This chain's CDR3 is CASSSLAGASYNEQFF. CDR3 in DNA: TGTGCCAGCAGCTCTCTCGCGGGGGCCTCCTACAATGAGCAGTTCTTC. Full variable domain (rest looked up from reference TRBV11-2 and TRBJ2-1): EAGVAQSPRYKIIEKRQSVAFWCNPISGHATLYWYQQILGQGPKLLIQFQNNGVVDDSQLPKDRFSAERLKGVDSTLKIQPAKLEDSAVYLCASSSLAGASYNEQFFGPGTRLTVL.

This CDR3 is CSARSLGQQNTEAFF. The CDR3 nucleotides are TGCAGTGCTCGCTCCCTGGGGCAGCAGAACACTGAAGCTTTCTTT. The rearrangement uses TRBV20-1 and TRBJ1-1; a possible D gene is TRBD1 (5 bases). The CDR3 extends over 15 amino acids. With 5 bases removed from V and 1 base from J, the gap between germline ends came to 17 bases. The germline CDR1 and CDR2 sequences are DFQATT and SNEGSKA (reference sequence).

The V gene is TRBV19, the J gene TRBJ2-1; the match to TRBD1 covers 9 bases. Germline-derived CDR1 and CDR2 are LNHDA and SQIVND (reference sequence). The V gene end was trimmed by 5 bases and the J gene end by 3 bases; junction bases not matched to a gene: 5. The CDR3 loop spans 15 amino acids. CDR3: CASSAGTGNYNEQFF. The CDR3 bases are TGTGCCAGTAGTGCCGGGACAGGGAACTACAATGAGCAGTTCTTC.

DNA of the CDR3: TGTGCCACCAGCAGAGATAACCCTACGCGACAGGAGACCCAGTACTTC. Its translation is CATSRDNPTRQETQYF. The chain combines TRBV15 with TRBJ2-5; weak D call: TRBD1 (5 bases). The ends were cut back, 0 bases at V and 5 bases at J, with 16 bases in the middle. This CDR3 is 16 amino acids long. Per germline, CDR1 LNHNV and CDR2 YYDKDF (reference sequence). The complete variable domain, with remaining parts taken from reference TRBV15 and TRBJ2-5, reads DAMVIQNPRYQVTQFGKPVTLSCSQTLNHNVMYWYQQKSSQAPKLLFHYYDKDFNNEADTPDNFQSRRPNTSFCFLDIRSPGLGDTAMYLCATSRDNPTRQETQYFGPGTRLLVL.

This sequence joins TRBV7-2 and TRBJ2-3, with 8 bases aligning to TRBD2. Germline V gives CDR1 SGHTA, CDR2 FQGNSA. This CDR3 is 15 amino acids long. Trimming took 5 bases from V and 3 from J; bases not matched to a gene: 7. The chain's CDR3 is CASSPGTSRTDTQYF. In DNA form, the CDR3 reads TGTGCCAGCAGCCCCGGGACTAGTCGAACAGATACGCAGTATTTT.

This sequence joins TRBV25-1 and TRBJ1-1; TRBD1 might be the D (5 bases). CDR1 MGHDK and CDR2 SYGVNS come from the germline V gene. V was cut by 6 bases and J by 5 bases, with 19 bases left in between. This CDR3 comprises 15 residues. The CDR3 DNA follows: TGTGCCAGCAGAGCTTTAGGGAGGGGCGGGACTGAAGCTTTCTTT. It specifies CASRALGRGGTEAFF.

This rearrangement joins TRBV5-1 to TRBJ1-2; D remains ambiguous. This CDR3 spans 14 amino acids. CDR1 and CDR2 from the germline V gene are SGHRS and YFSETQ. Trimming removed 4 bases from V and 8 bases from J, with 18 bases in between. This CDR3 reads CASSRITEGRGYTF. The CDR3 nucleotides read TGCGCCAGCAGCCGGATTACAGAGGGTCGAGGCTACACCTTC.

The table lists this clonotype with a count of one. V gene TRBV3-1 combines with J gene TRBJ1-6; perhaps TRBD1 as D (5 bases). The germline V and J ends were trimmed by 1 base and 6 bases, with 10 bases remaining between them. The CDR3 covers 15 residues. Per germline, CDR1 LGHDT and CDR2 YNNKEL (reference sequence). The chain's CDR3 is CASSQAGQSNSPLHF. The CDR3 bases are TGTGCCAGCAGCCAAGCTGGACAATCTAATTCACCCCTCCACTTT.

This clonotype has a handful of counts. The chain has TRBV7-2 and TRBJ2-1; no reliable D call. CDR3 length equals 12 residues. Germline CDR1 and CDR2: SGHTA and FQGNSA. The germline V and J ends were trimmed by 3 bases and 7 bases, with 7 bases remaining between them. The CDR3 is CASSLERNEQFF. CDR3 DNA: TGTGCCAGCAGCTTGGAGCGAAATGAGCAGTTCTTC.

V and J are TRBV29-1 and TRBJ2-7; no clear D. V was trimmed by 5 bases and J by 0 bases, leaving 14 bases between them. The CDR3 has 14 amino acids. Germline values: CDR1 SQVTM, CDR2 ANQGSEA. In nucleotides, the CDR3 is TGCAGCGTTAGAGCAGATACCGTCTCCTACGAGCAGTACTTC. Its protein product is CSVRADTVSYEQYF.

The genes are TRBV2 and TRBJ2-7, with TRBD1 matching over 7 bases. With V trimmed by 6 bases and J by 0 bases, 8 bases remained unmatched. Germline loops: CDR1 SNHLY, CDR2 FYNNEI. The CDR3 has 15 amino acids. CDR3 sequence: CASSPGTVNSYEQYF. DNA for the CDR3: TGTGCCAGCAGCCCCGGGACAGTTAACTCCTACGAGCAGTACTTC.

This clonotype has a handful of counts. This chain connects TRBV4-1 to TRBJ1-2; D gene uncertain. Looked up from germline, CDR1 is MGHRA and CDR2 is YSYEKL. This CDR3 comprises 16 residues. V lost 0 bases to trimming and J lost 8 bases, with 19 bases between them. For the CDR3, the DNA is TGCGCCAGCAGCCAAGATCATGGCGGTTTACCCTCGGGCTACACCTTC. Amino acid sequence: CASSQDHGGLPSGYTF.

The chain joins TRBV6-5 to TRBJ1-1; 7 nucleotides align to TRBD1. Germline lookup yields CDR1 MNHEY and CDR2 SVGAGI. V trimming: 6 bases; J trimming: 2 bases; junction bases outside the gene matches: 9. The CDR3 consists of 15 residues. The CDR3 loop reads CASRLRGQVNTEAFF. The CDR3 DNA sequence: TGTGCCAGCAGACTCCGCGGACAGGTTAACACTGAAGCTTTCTTT.

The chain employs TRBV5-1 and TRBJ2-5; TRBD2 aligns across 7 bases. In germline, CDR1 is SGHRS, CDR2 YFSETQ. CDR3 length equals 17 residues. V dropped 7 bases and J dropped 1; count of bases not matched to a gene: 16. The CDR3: CASVSDPTSIGQETQYF. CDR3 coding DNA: TGCGCCAGCGTCTCCGACCCGACTAGCATCGGCCAAGAGACCCAGTACTTC. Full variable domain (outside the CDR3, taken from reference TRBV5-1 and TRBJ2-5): KAGVTQTPRYLIKTRGQQVTLSCSPISGHRSVSWYQQTPGQGLQFLFEYFSETQRNKGNFPGRFSGRQFSNSRSEMNVSTLELGDSALYLCASVSDPTSIGQETQYFGPGTRLLVL.

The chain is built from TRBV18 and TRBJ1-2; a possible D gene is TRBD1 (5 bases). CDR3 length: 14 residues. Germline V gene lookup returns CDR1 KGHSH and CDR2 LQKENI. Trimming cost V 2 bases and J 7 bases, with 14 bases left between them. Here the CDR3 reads CASSPRGVQSGYTF. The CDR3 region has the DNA TGTGCCAGCTCACCAAGGGGCGTGCAGTCTGGCTACACCTTC.

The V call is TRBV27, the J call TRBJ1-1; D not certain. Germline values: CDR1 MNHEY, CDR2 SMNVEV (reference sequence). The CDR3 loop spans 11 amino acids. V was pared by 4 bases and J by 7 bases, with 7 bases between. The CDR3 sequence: CASSSSVEAFF. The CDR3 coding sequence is TGTGCCAGCAGTTCGTCGGTTGAAGCTTTCTTT.

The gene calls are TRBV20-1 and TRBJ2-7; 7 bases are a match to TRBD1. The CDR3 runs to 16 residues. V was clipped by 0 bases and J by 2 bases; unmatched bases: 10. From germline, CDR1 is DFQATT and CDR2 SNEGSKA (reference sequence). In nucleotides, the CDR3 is TGCAGTGCTAGAGAGATAGCCAGACAGGGCGCCTACGAGCAGTACTTC. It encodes CSAREIARQGAYEQYF.